This record concerns one T cell receptor beta chain sequence. Its target is not known. Only in-frame clones appear in the TCRdb table, and some are missing; sequencing was by immunoSEQ multiplex PCR. The sample has roughly 2.5 million clones, around 90% seen once; the top ten hold 0.14%. Every contributor of samples was a Caucasian grown-up residing in Nashville, Tennessee. The sample originates from a study of shared clonotypes between healthy human individuals. General study findings and limits: It was expected that sequencing depth would affect clonotype sharing among donors. Genetic and exposure-history diversity was limited by the small donor number. Blood was the only sampled material, and tissue repertoires likely differ.

Germline trimming cut 6 bases from V and 2 bases from J; bases unmatched to any gene: 9. This CDR3 has 16 amino acids. Germline V CDR1 and CDR2: MDHEN, SYDVKM. The sample was naive CD4+ T cells sorted from blood. Noted subset: CD45RA+ positively selected. This chain connects TRBV28 to TRBJ2-7, with 11 bases identical to TRBD1. This TCR was recovered from a man aged 18 to 30 in good health. The DNA for the CDR3 is TGTGCCAGCAGATTCCGTCGGGGACAGGGGGCCTACGAGCAGTACTTC. It codes for CASRFRRGQGAYEQYF.